Listed here are 5 T cell receptor beta chains from one sample, sequenced in a study of OX40 agonist ivuxolimab in advanced cancers. Sequencing was performed with immunoSEQ multiplex PCR; in TCRdb, only in-frame clones are kept and a portion is missing. The top ten clones hold roughly 6% of a sample with around 77,000 clones, under 95% of them seen once. Material: CD4+ or CD8+ T cells sorted from blood, obtained in a trial of the OX40 agonist ivuxolimab. The receptors shown here come from an adult with an advanced solid tumor such as melanoma, head and neck, liver or kidney cancer.

This chain connects TRBV10-3 to TRBJ1-1; D unresolved. CDR3 size: 12 residues. Germline CDR1 reads ENHRY; CDR2 reads SYGVKD. Deletions cut 2 bases from V and 7 bases from J, with 8 bases between. As DNA, the CDR3 is TGTGCCATCAGTGAGATAGGCAGTGAAGCTTTCTTT. Its protein is CAISEIGSEAFF.

This clone was seen a few times. The rearrangement links TRBV10-1 to TRBJ1-2, with 10 nucleotides matching TRBD1. The V gene end was trimmed by 0 bases and the J gene end by 7 bases; junction bases not matched to a gene: 8. CDR1 and CDR2 from the germline V gene are WNHNN and SYGVQD (reference sequence). The CDR3 contains 16 residues. The CDR3 protein is CASSESRDRGHCGYTF. As DNA, the CDR3 is TGCGCCAGCAGTGAGTCTAGGGACAGGGGTCATTGTGGCTACACCTTC.

This clone was found a few times. The V call is TRBV5-6, the J call TRBJ1-1; unclear D gene. Trimming removed 0 bases at V and 5 bases at J, with 5 bases between. The CDR3 totals 12 residues. Germline CDR1 is SGHDT and CDR2 is YYEEEE. CDR3 region: CASSLGWTEAFF. The DNA for the CDR3 is TGTGCCAGCAGCTTGGGGTGGACTGAAGCTTTCTTT.

This chain links TRBV2 with TRBJ2-5, with 9 bases lining up with TRBD1. CDR1 and CDR2 from the germline V gene are SNHLY and FYNNEI. J gave up 5 bases and V 6 bases, and 7 bases lay outside the gene matches. CDR3 length: 14 residues. The CDR3 DNA is TGTGCCAGCAGAAGAACAGGGGGCGATGAGACCCAGTACTTC. Translation gives CASRRTGGDETQYF.

In the case of this clone: Within the sample, other DNA sequences also encode this same CDR3. The chain carries TRBV27 and TRBJ2-1, with 8 bases that match TRBD2. With 3 bases clipped from V and 4 bases from J, the junction kept 5 bases outside the gene matches. The CDR3 runs 15 residues. Germline lookup yields CDR1 MNHEY and CDR2 SMNVEV (reference sequence). In DNA form, the CDR3 reads TGTGCCAGCAGTTTGGGTCTAGCGGGTTACAATGAGCAGTTCTTC. This translates into CASSLGLAGYNEQFF.